The source of this TCR beta chain is a study of CD8+ T cells in alopecia areata. Study-wide results and caveats: Throughout tofacitinib, many expanded lesional clones continued to persist in scalp and blood.

Trimming at V came to 3 bases and at J to 11 bases, leaving 12 bases not matched to a gene. From germline, CDR1 is SEHNR and CDR2 FQNEAQ (reference sequence). The CDR3 spans 16 residues. cDNA prepared by RNA extraction and subsequent reverse transcription served as the template for sequencing. Using immunoSEQ multiplex PCR, the repertoire was profiled, and TCRdb retains in-frame clones only, with some absent. The sample records 35,000 to 50,000 clones, roughly 92% being singletons. As for this clone: Its target is not known.

Indicated treatment: oral pan-JAK inhibitor, 5-10 mg twice daily. Punch biopsies of lesional scalp, plus peripheral blood, were taken from alopecia areata patients. The chain uses TRBV7-9 and TRBJ2-3; the match to TRBD2 covers 12 bases. The sequence was collected from a human donor with alopecia areata. This material consisted of CD8+ T cells sorted from blood, taken at week 24, from a patient treated with tofacitinib. CDR3 sequence: CASSFGLAGPKGGQYF. The DNA of the CDR3 is TGTGCCAGCAGCTTCGGACTAGCGGGGCCGAAAGGGGGGCAGTATTTT.